This passage covers 27 T cell receptor beta chains from one sample sequenced in a study of Ad26.COV2.S vaccination and SARS-CoV-2 variants. Libraries were prepared by immunoSEQ multiplex PCR; TCRdb keeps only in-frame clonotypes and omits some of them. Here the sample spans roughly 150,000 clones, more than 80% being singletons. The material sequenced was peripheral blood, taken after recovery from COVID-19. The receptors shown here come from a human donor who had recovered from COVID-19.

This clone was observed a single time. This rearrangement joins TRBV5-1 to TRBJ2-5, with a possible D match to TRBD1 (6 bases). The CDR3 is 14 residues long. Trimming left V 4 bases short and J 1 base short, with 11 bases between. The V gene's germline CDR1 is SGHRS and CDR2 YFSETQ. The CDR3 sequence is CASSLQGSQETQYF. CDR3 in DNA: TGCGCCAGCAGCCTACAGGGTTCCCAAGAGACCCAGTACTTC.

The chain links TRBV6-5 to TRBJ2-7, with D maybe TRBD1 (6 bases). Germline V gives CDR1 MNHEY, CDR2 SVGAGI. This CDR3 region has 16 residues. The V end lost 4 bases, the J end lost 9 bases, and 25 bases lay between the germline ends. The CDR3 nucleotides read TGTGCCAGCAGTTTAGGGCGCGGAACGGGACACGGGCGGCAGTACTTC. Its translation is CASSLGRGTGHGRQYF.

V and J are TRBV5-6 and TRBJ1-1; D is unresolved. The ends were cut back, 2 bases at V and 1 base at J, with 6 bases in the middle. CDR3 length equals 13 residues. CDR1 SGHDT and CDR2 YYEEEE come from the germline V gene. The CDR3 loop is CASSFGQNTEAFF. The DNA of the CDR3 is TGTGCCAGCAGCTTCGGCCAGAACACTGAAGCTTTCTTT.

The chain uses TRBV29-1 and TRBJ1-1, with a possible D match to TRBD1 (5 bases). This CDR3 has 11 amino acids. V was shortened by 8 bases and J by 5 bases, with 12 bases between the two germline ends. From germline, CDR1 is SQVTM and CDR2 ANQGSEA. CDR3 sequence reads: CSPWGETEAFF. The CDR3 region has the DNA TGCAGCCCGTGGGGGGAAACTGAAGCTTTCTTT.

The chain links TRBV28 to TRBJ1-4, with D possibly matching TRBD1 (6 bases). The germline V gene encodes CDR1 MDHEN and CDR2 SYDVKM. The CDR3 has 14 residues. Deletions cut 1 base from V and 8 bases from J, with 11 bases between. The CDR3 sequence: CASSLFLGGEKLFF. The CDR3 DNA sequence: TGTGCCAGCAGTTTATTTTTAGGGGGGGAAAAACTGTTTTTT.

The rearrangement links TRBV19 to TRBJ1-2; the match to TRBD1 covers 9 bases. The CDR3 runs to 14 residues. The J segment lost 7 bases and the V segment lost 4 bases, leaving 7 bases of the junction unmatched. CDR1 and CDR2 (germline): LNHDA, SQIVND (reference sequence). The DNA of the CDR3 is TGTGCCAGTAGTACGGGACAGGGTTTAGGTGGCTACACCTTC. This translates into CASSTGQGLGGYTF.

This clone came up once. The chain combines TRBV9 with TRBJ1-2; D gene unclear. Germline V gene sequence: CDR1 SGDLS, CDR2 YYNGEE. CDR3 length: 15 residues. Deletions cut 5 bases from V and 0 bases from J, with 14 bases between. For the CDR3, the DNA is TGTGCCAGCAGGCGTGATATCCAAGCTAACTATGGCTACACCTTC. It translates to CASRRDIQANYGYTF. Complete variable domain (other parts from reference TRBV9 and TRBJ1-2): DSGVTQTPKHLITATGQRVTLRCSPRSGDLSVYWYQQSLDQGLQFLIQYYNGEERAKGNILERFSAQQFPDLHSELNLSSLELGDSALYFCASRRDIQANYGYTFGSGTRLTVV.

The gene calls are TRBV7-6 and TRBJ2-5; 9 bases line up with TRBD2. Unmatched junction bases numbered 7, after V lost 5 bases and J lost 0 bases. Germline V gene lookup returns CDR1 SGHVS and CDR2 FNYEAQ. CDR3 length: 16 amino acids. CDR3 sequence (DNA): TGTGCCAGCAGCCTAAGGGCGGGGGGGAACCAAGAGACCCAGTACTTC. Translated, it gives CASSLRAGGNQETQYF. The full variable domain, in which reference TRBV7-6 and TRBJ2-5 provide the parts outside the CDR3, is GAGVSQSPRYKVTKRGQDVALRCDPISGHVSLYWYRQALGQGPEFLTYFNYEAQQDKSGLPNDRFSAERPEGSISTLTIQRTEQRDSAMYRCASSLRAGGNQETQYFGPGTRLLVL.

J is TRBJ1-4 and V is TRBV30, with no clear D. The germline V gene has CDR1 GTSNPN and CDR2 SVGIG (reference sequence). The V gene lost 7 bases and the J gene lost 0 bases, with 15 bases spanning the gap. The CDR3 is 15 amino acids. CDR3 sequence: CALSGPDATNEKLFF. CDR3 bases: TGTGCCTTATCCGGCCCCGATGCAACTAATGAAAAACTGTTTTTT.

The chain recombines TRBV30 with TRBJ2-7; D tentatively reads TRBD1 or TRBD2 (5 bases each). The germline V and J ends were trimmed by 0 bases and 9 bases, with 18 bases remaining between them. Germline V gene data show CDR1 as GTSNPN and CDR2 as SVGIG (reference sequence). The CDR3 consists of 14 residues. Written as DNA, the CDR3 is TGTGCCTGGAGTGTAGGGACCGGATTTAGTGGGCAGTACTTC. It translates to CAWSVGTGFSGQYF.

The V call is TRBV6-6, the J call TRBJ1-1; tentatively, D is TRBD1 (6 bases). The germline V gene encodes CDR1 MNHNY and CDR2 SVGAGI (reference sequence). CDR3 length: 14 residues. With 4 bases removed from V and 5 bases from J, the gap between germline ends came to 14 bases. CDR3 nucleotides: TGTGCCAGCAGTTCTAGTAGGGGGAGGACTGAAGCTTTCTTT. This sequence encodes CASSSSRGRTEAFF.

The chain has TRBV28 and TRBJ2-3; D tentatively fits TRBD1 or TRBD2 (5 bases each). The CDR3 totals 12 residues. The V gene's germline CDR1 is MDHEN and CDR2 SYDVKM. Trimming pared 4 bases from V and 6 bases from J, leaving 8 bases between. In DNA form, the CDR3 reads TGTGCCAGCAGTTCCTGGGGGGATACGCAGTATTTT. Translated, it gives CASSSWGDTQYF.

The chain combines TRBV4-3 with TRBJ1-3, with 10 bases aligning to TRBD1. This CDR3 is built from 14 residues. V lost 8 bases to trimming and J lost 2 bases; unmatched junction nucleotides: 3. Germline loops: CDR1 LGHNA, CDR2 YSLEER. The chain's CDR3 is CASRDRGPGNTIYF. The CDR3 DNA reads TGCGCCAGCCGGGACAGGGGTCCTGGAAACACCATATATTTT.

The genes are TRBV19 and TRBJ1-1, with D possibly matching TRBD1 (5 bases). This CDR3 contains 14 residues. The V end lost 6 bases, the J end lost 5 bases, and 16 bases lay between the germline ends. Germline loops: CDR1 LNHDA, CDR2 SQIVND (reference sequence). The CDR3 spells CASSQGSSMTEAFF. In DNA, the CDR3 is TGTGCCAGTAGCCAGGGATCGAGTATGACTGAAGCTTTCTTT. The full variable domain, in which reference TRBV19 and TRBJ1-1 provide the parts outside the CDR3, is DGGITQSPKYLFRKEGQNVTLSCEQNLNHDAMYWYRQDPGQGLRLIYYSQIVNDFQKGDIAEGYSVSREKKESFPLTVTSAQKNPTAFYLCASSQGSSMTEAFFGQGTRLTVV.

CDR3: CASSIDHVVPNYGYTF. The CDR3 DNA reads TGTGCCAGTAGTATAGATCATGTGGTTCCAAACTATGGCTACACCTTC. This rearrangement joins TRBV19 to TRBJ1-2; D not resolved. The CDR3 runs 16 residues. Per germline, CDR1 LNHDA and CDR2 SQIVND (reference sequence). The germline V and J ends were trimmed by 0 bases and 2 bases, with 13 bases remaining between them.

This clone was detected a few times. The gene calls are TRBV30 and TRBJ2-7; D could derive from TRBD1 or TRBD2 (5 bases each). Per germline, CDR1 GTSNPN and CDR2 SVGIG (reference sequence). This CDR3 comprises 15 residues. Trimming removed 5 bases from V and 2 bases from J, with 19 bases in between. The CDR3 DNA is TGTGCCTGGGCCCGGGGCGGATCGGGTGCCTACGAGCAGTACTTC. It codes for CAWARGGSGAYEQYF.

This chain connects TRBV6-5 to TRBJ2-1, with D perhaps TRBD1 (5 bases). The V end was cut by 7 bases, the J end by 3 bases, with 13 bases between. CDR3 length: 14 residues. Germline V gene lookup returns CDR1 MNHEY and CDR2 SVGAGI. CDR3 in amino acids: CASIGANNYNEQFF. CDR3 in DNA: TGTGCCAGCATTGGGGCGAATAACTACAATGAGCAGTTCTTC.

The chain has TRBV15 and TRBJ1-6; D unresolved. Germline CDR1 reads LNHNV; CDR2 reads YYDKDF (reference sequence). The CDR3 extends over 15 amino acids. The V and J ends lost 0 bases and 7 bases respectively, with 10 bases between them. The CDR3 sequence is CATSRDPGPNSPLHF. The CDR3 bases are TGTGCCACCAGCAGAGATCCCGGACCGAATTCACCCCTCCACTTT.

The V gene is TRBV9, the J gene TRBJ2-5; a weak D match, TRBD2 (6 bases). The germline V and J ends were trimmed by 6 bases and 1 base, with 16 bases remaining between them. The CDR3 totals 15 residues. Germline V gene data show CDR1 as SGDLS and CDR2 as YYNGEE. CDR3 residues: CASTDGPGVQETQYF. The CDR3 nucleotides are TGTGCCAGCACAGATGGTCCGGGAGTCCAAGAGACCCAGTACTTC.

This chain uses TRBV24-1 with TRBJ2-7, with 10 bases matching TRBD1. Trimming at V came to 12 bases and at J to 6 bases, leaving 7 bases not matched to a gene. Germline loops: CDR1 KGHDR, CDR2 SFDVKD. The length of the CDR3 is 12 residues. CDR3 residues: CAVGTGAGEQYF. The CDR3 region has the DNA TGTGCCGTCGGGACAGGGGCCGGCGAGCAGTACTTC.

This clone appeared a few times. This chain links TRBV6-1 with TRBJ2-7; 8 bases line up with TRBD1. Germline V gives CDR1 MNHNS, CDR2 SASEGT. CDR3 length: 15 residues. V was clipped by 2 bases and J by 3 bases; unmatched bases: 6. The CDR3: CASSERRQGIYEQYF. CDR3 DNA sequence: TGTGCCAGCAGTGAACGAAGACAGGGGATCTACGAGCAGTACTTC.

This clone appeared once. The chain carries TRBV7-9 and TRBJ2-5; 8 bases are a match to TRBD1. Germline V CDR1 and CDR2: SEHNR, FQNEAQ (reference sequence). The V segment lost 6 bases and the J segment 1 base; nucleotides outside the gene matches: 4. This CDR3 contains 14 residues. In nucleotides, the CDR3 is TGTGCCAGCAGTACAGGACAGGGCCAAGAGACCCAGTACTTC. Translating gives CASSTGQGQETQYF.

The rearrangement uses TRBV11-2 and TRBJ1-2, with 12 bases matching TRBD1. In germline, CDR1 is SGHAT, CDR2 FQNNGV. V shed 4 bases, J shed 4 bases, and the junction held 7 bases outside the gene matches. The CDR3 spans 16 residues. The CDR3 region is CASSSGQGAGSYGYTF. CDR3 bases: TGTGCCAGCAGCTCGGGACAGGGGGCTGGAAGCTATGGCTACACCTTC.

This clone was seen a single time. The rearrangement uses TRBV5-1 and TRBJ1-4; unclear D gene. CDR1 SGHRS and CDR2 YFSETQ come from the germline V gene. The length of the CDR3 is 15 residues. V lost 0 bases and J lost 8, with 14 bases in between. The chain's CDR3 is CASSLAGVASEKLFF. In DNA, the CDR3 is TGCGCCAGCAGCTTGGCCGGAGTGGCGTCAGAAAAACTGTTTTTT.

This clone appeared a single time. This rearrangement joins TRBV7-9 to TRBJ1-4; the D gene is possibly TRBD1 (6 bases). Germline CDR1 SEHNR, CDR2 FQNEAQ (reference sequence). The CDR3 contains 17 residues. The V end was cut by 5 bases, the J end by 4 bases, with 20 bases between. The CDR3 is CASSPRTGTANNEKLFF. The CDR3 DNA follows: TGTGCCAGCAGCCCCCGAACAGGGACGGCGAATAATGAAAAACTGTTTTTT.

The chain has TRBV12-5 and TRBJ1-5, with D unresolved. V was shortened by 2 bases and J by 0 bases, with 11 bases between the two germline ends. The CDR3 loop spans 16 amino acids. The germline gives CDR1 LGHNT, CDR2 FRNRAP. CDR3 in DNA: TGTGCTAGTGGTTTGTCGGCAACTAATAGCAATCAGCCCCAGCATTTT. Translating it yields CASGLSATNSNQPQHF.

The genes are TRBV11-2 and TRBJ1-2; the D is unclear. This CDR3 spans 13 amino acids. Trimming removed 1 base from V and 3 bases from J, with 6 bases in between. CDR1 and CDR2 from the germline V gene are SGHAT and FQNNGV. CDR3 bases: TGTGCCAGCAGCTTAGGCCCGTACTATGGCTACACCTTC. It is translated as CASSLGPYYGYTF.